These 21 T cell receptor beta chains share one sample of origin, sequenced in a study of T-cell reconstitution after alpha-beta-depleted transplantation in children (dated by TCRdb to the mid-2010s). The method was PCR. Sequenced using an Illumina HiSeq 2500. TCR library preparation used molecular barcoding, with unique molecular identifiers applied to normalize quantification of the TCRbeta repertoire. TCRdb cleaned the public reads at Q25 with fastp, built clones with MiXCR and kept in-frame beta chains. Each entry merges the rows of one CDR3 protein and shows their most common DNA and genes. The sample profile shows 500,000 to 750,000 distinct CDR3 sequences; over 10% of them were found once. Clones ranked in the top ten supply 2% to 2.5% of the sample. This specimen's treatment or condition label, interpreted: allogeneic hematopoietic cell transplantation with graft depleted of TCRalphabeta T cells and CD19 B cells.

The specimen was PBMCs, mostly from graft donor cells, collected 360 days after TCRalphabeta/CD19-depleted stem cell transplant. The origin of the receptors is a male patient between 5 and 17 years old who had a stem cell transplant for acute myeloid leukemia, so the T cells may come from the graft donor.

This clonotype occurred many times. CDR3 sequence (DNA): TGCGCCAGCAGCTCACTCGCGAAGACTAGCGGGGCTTCGAACACCGGGGAGCTGTTTTTT. Translation gives CASSSLAKTSGASNTGELFF. V is TRBV5-1 and J is TRBJ2-2; 11 nucleotides line up with TRBD2. Trimming at V came to 3 bases and at J to 0 bases, leaving 13 bases not matched to a gene. CDR1 and CDR2 from the germline V gene are SGHRS and YFSETQ. The CDR3 is made up of 20 amino acids.

This clonotype was seen a handful of times. This chain uses TRBV29-1 with TRBJ2-4, with 9 bases lining up with TRBD1. CDR3 size: 16 residues. V shed 5 bases and J 0 bases; nucleotides not matched to a gene: 8. Germline V gene sequence: CDR1 SQVTM, CDR2 ANQGSEA. This CDR3 reads CSVRDRALLAKNIQYF. CDR3 sequence (DNA): TGCAGCGTTAGGGACAGGGCACTCCTAGCCAAAAACATTCAGTACTTC.

This clonotype was detected many times. The V and J genes are TRBV7-2 and TRBJ2-7; D not resolved. Trimming pared 2 bases from V and 6 bases from J, leaving 14 bases between. Germline V lookup: CDR1 SGHTA, CDR2 FQGNSA. This CDR3 spans 14 amino acids. The chain's CDR3 is CASSLSYSGLEQYF. The CDR3 DNA follows: TGTGCCAGCAGCTTATCGTACTCGGGTCTCGAGCAGTACTTC.

The sample holds a few counts of this clonotype. The chain couples TRBV30 to TRBJ2-2, with 11 bases lining up with TRBD2. V trimming: 4 bases; J trimming: 3 bases; junction bases outside the gene matches: 4. Germline V lookup: CDR1 GTSNPN, CDR2 SVGIG (reference sequence). The CDR3 is made up of 15 amino acids. The CDR3: CAWTSGRTHTGELFF. In nucleotides, the CDR3 is TGTGCCTGGACTAGCGGGAGGACCCACACCGGGGAGCTGTTTTTT.

V is TRBV9 and J is TRBJ2-1, with 9 bases identical to TRBD2. V dropped 0 bases and J dropped 9; count of bases not matched to a gene: 10. Germline V gives CDR1 SGDLS, CDR2 YYNGEE. This CDR3 contains 16 residues. The CDR3 DNA follows: TGTGCCAGCAGCGTAGTAGGTGGGACTAGCTCACCTGAGCAGTTCTTC. Protein product: CASSVVGGTSSPEQFF.

This clonotype came up many times. This sequence joins TRBV28 and TRBJ2-7, with 7 positions matching TRBD1. Germline V gives CDR1 MDHEN, CDR2 SYDVKM. The CDR3 is 15 residues long. V dropped 6 bases and J dropped 1; count of bases not matched to a gene: 9. The CDR3 bases are TGTGCCAGCAGCACGATGGACAGGTTTTCCTACGAGCAGTACTTC. It translates to CASSTMDRFSYEQYF.

This clonotype was picked up a small number of times. The J gene is TRBJ2-1, the V gene TRBV2; D call uncertain. Germline assignment: CDR1 SNHLY and CDR2 FYNNEI. Trimming cost V 0 bases and J 5 bases, with 8 bases left between them. This CDR3 is 14 amino acids long. The CDR3 nucleotides are TGTGCCAGCAGTGAAGCGGCATGGGACAATGAGCAGTTCTTC. Residues: CASSEAAWDNEQFF.

This chain connects TRBV7-8 to TRBJ2-1, with D maybe TRBD2 (6 bases). V lost 3 bases and J lost 5, with 14 bases in between. The CDR3 is made up of 15 amino acids. CDR1 and CDR2 (germline): SGHVS, FQNEAQ. CDR3 residues: CASSFDRGSDNEQFF. The DNA for the CDR3 is TGTGCCAGCAGCTTCGACCGGGGGAGCGACAATGAGCAGTTCTTC.

This clonotype was detected only a few times. This sequence joins TRBV28 and TRBJ2-2; 11 bases are shared with TRBD1. The CDR3 loop spans 16 amino acids. V shed 2 bases, J shed 5 bases, and the junction held 4 bases outside the gene matches. Germline CDR1 reads MDHEN; CDR2 reads SYDVKM. Here the CDR3 DNA reads TGTGCCAGCAGTTTACTGGGGACAGGGGGAACCGGGGAGCTGTTTTTT. Translated: CASSLLGTGGTGELFF.

The chain recombines TRBV11-2 with TRBJ2-3; 14 bases are shared with TRBD2. The CDR3 is 19 amino acids. CDR1 SGHAT and CDR2 FQNNGV come from the germline V gene. The junction had 10 bases not matched to a gene; V was cut back by 5 bases and J by 0 bases. As DNA, the CDR3 is TGTGCCAGCAGCCCGTGGGGACTAGCGGGAGCCCCTAGCACAGATACGCAGTATTTT. Translating gives CASSPWGLAGAPSTDTQYF. The whole variable domain, filled in from reference TRBV11-2 and TRBJ2-3, reads EAGVAQSPRYKIIEKRQSVAFWCNPISGHATLYWYQQILGQGPKLLIQFQNNGVVDDSQLPKDRFSAERLKGVDSTLKIQPAKLEDSAVYLCASSPWGLAGAPSTDTQYFGPGTRLTVL.

This clonotype appeared many times. The J gene is TRBJ1-1, the V gene TRBV6-2 or TRBV6-3, with D perhaps TRBD1 (5 bases). Per the germline V gene, CDR1 is MNHEY and CDR2 is SVGEGT. This CDR3 has 13 residues. Deletions cut 5 bases from V and 4 bases from J, with 11 bases between. CDR3 sequence: CASSLRGGTEAFF. The CDR3 region has the DNA TGTGCCAGCAGTCTTCGGGGGGGCACTGAAGCTTTCTTT.

This clonotype was seen many times. The genes are TRBV12-3 or TRBV12-4 and TRBJ2-4; TRBD1 or TRBD2 may be the D gene (5 bases each). The CDR3 length is 17 residues. The germline V and J ends were trimmed by 7 bases and 2 bases, with 21 bases remaining between them. CDR3 residues: CASIKDPGTLSKNIQYF. In DNA, the CDR3 is TGTGCCAGCATCAAAGATCCCGGGACCTTATCCAAAAACATTCAGTACTTC.

A few counts support this clonotype. The gene calls are TRBV7-9 and TRBJ2-1; D gene ambiguous. The CDR3 extends over 16 amino acids. With 5 bases removed from V and 1 base from J, the gap between germline ends came to 15 bases. Germline lookup yields CDR1 SEHNR and CDR2 FQNEAQ (reference sequence). This CDR3 is CASSPRLWLSYNEQFF. As DNA, the CDR3 is TGTGCCAGCAGCCCCCGGCTCTGGCTTTCCTACAATGAGCAGTTCTTC.

This clonotype was counted only a few times. V is TRBV9 and J is TRBJ2-7; tentative D call: TRBD2 (6 bases). Germline V gene data show CDR1 as SGDLS and CDR2 as YYNGEE. The V end was cut by 0 bases, the J end by 2 bases, with 18 bases between. The CDR3 consists of 17 residues. The CDR3 nucleotides read TGTGCCAGCAGCGTAGGCTCAGGTTTGGCGGGGCCCTACGAGCAGTACTTC. As protein: CASSVGSGLAGPYEQYF.

This clonotype was detected a few times. The chain combines TRBV12-3 or TRBV12-4 with TRBJ2-2, with 14 positions matching TRBD2. V lost 5 bases and J lost 2; bases outside the gene matches: 4. This CDR3 has 17 amino acids. CDR3 sequence (DNA): TGTGCCAGCAGTACGGGACTAGCGGGAGTTAACACCGGGGAGCTGTTTTTT. Its protein product is CASSTGLAGVNTGELFF.

The gene calls are TRBV18 and TRBJ2-5; 13 bases line up with TRBD2. The CDR3 loop spans 17 amino acids. The V gene end was trimmed by 5 bases and the J gene end by 2 bases; junction bases not matched to a gene: 8. Germline lookup yields CDR1 KGHSH and CDR2 LQKENI. This chain's CDR3 is CASSTGLAGVPQETQYF. In nucleotides, the CDR3 is TGTGCCAGCTCAACTGGACTAGCGGGAGTCCCGCAAGAGACCCAGTACTTC.

This clonotype was seen more than once but under ten times. The rearrangement uses TRBV5-1 and TRBJ2-1; TRBD2 matches at 12 bases. The J segment lost 8 bases and the V segment lost 4 bases, leaving 7 bases of the junction unmatched. The CDR3 sequence is 15 residues long. The germline gives CDR1 SGHRS, CDR2 YFSETQ. The CDR3 DNA sequence: TGCGCCAGCAGCCCAGGACTAGCGGGATTCGATGAGCAGTTCTTC. Protein sequence: CASSPGLAGFDEQFF.

This chain joins TRBV3-1 and TRBJ2-5; a weak D match, TRBD1 (6 bases). The CDR3 is 19 residues long. The V and J ends lost 0 bases and 4 bases respectively, with 24 bases between them. Per the germline V gene, CDR1 is LGHDT and CDR2 is YNNKEL (reference sequence). CDR3 DNA: TGTGCCAGCAGCCAAGATTGGGGGTCCTGGGGGCGAGAGGGAGAGACCCAGTACTTC. It specifies CASSQDWGSWGREGETQYF.

This clonotype has only a few counts. This chain links TRBV25-1 with TRBJ2-5; D is ambiguous. V lost 2 bases and J lost 1, with 11 bases in between. The CDR3 has 15 residues. Looked up from germline, CDR1 is MGHDK and CDR2 is SYGVNS. The CDR3 bases are TGTGCCAGCAGTGAACGGCGAGGACCCCAAGAGACCCAGTACTTC. Translation: CASSERRGPQETQYF. The full variable domain, rest sourced from reference TRBV25-1 and TRBJ2-5, is EADIYQTPRYLVIGTGKKITLECSQTMGHDKMYWYQQDPGMELHLIHYSYGVNSTEKGDLSSESTVSRIRTEHFPLTLESARPSHTSQYLCASSERRGPQETQYFGPGTRLLVL.

This rearrangement joins TRBV12-5 to TRBJ2-7; TRBD1 might be the D (6 bases). Between the trimmed V and J ends, which lost 7 bases and 7 bases, there was a span of 17 bases. Germline-derived CDR1 and CDR2 are LGHNT and FRNRAP. This CDR3 is 13 amino acids long. The CDR3: CASASNRVGEQYF. CDR3 coding DNA: TGTGCTAGTGCGTCGAACAGGGTGGGGGAGCAGTACTTC.

This clonotype was detected only a few times. The V call is TRBV5-1, the J call TRBJ1-3, with D unclear. The CDR3 sequence is 11 residues long. Trimming stripped 7 bases from V and 4 bases from J, with 6 bases between. CDR1 and CDR2 (germline): SGHRS, YFSETQ. The CDR3 reads CASARGNTIYF. The CDR3 coding sequence is TGCGCCAGCGCGAGAGGAAACACCATATATTTT. Full variable domain (rest looked up from reference TRBV5-1 and TRBJ1-3): KAGVTQTPRYLIKTRGQQVTLSCSPISGHRSVSWYQQTPGQGLQFLFEYFSETQRNKGNFPGRFSGRQFSNSRSEMNVSTLELGDSALYLCASARGNTIYFGEGSWLTVV.